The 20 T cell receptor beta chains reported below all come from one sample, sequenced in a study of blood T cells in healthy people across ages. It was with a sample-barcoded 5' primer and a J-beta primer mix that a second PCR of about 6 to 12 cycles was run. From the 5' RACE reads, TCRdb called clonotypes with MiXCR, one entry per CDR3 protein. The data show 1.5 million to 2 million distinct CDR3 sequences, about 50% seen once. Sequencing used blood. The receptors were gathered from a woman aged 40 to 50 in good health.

CDR3 bases: TGCAGTGCTAGATTCCCTGCCCTCGAGCAGTTCTTC. It specifies CSARFPALEQFF. This chain connects TRBV20-1 to TRBJ2-1; D not certain. V lost 2 bases, J lost 10 bases, and 12 bases lay in between. Germline V lookup: CDR1 DFQATT, CDR2 SNEGSKA (reference sequence). CDR3 size: 12 residues.

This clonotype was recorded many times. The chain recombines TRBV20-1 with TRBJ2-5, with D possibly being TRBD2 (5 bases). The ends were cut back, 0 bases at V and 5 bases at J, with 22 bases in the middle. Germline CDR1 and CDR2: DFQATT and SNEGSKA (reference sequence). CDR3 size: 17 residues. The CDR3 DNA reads TGCAGTGCTAGAGAGAGGGTGTTAACTAGTATAGAGGAGACCCAGTACTTC. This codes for CSARERVLTSIEETQYF.

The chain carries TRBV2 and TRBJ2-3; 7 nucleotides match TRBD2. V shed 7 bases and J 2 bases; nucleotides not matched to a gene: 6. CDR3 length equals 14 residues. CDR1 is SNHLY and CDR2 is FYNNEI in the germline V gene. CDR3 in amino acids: CASIGLAVTDTQYF. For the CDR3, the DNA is TGTGCCAGCATTGGGCTAGCGGTCACAGATACGCAGTATTTT.

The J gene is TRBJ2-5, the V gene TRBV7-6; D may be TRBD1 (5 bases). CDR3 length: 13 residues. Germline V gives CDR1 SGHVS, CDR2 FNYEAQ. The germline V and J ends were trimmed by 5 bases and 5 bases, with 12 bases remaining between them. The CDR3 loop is CASSTRTLETQYF. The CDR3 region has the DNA TGTGCCAGCAGCACCCGGACACTGGAGACCCAGTACTTC.

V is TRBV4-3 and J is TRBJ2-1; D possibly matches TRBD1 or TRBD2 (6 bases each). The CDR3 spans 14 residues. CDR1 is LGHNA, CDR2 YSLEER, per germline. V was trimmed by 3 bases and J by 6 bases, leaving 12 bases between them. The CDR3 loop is CASSHRGLVNEQFF. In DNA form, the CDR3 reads TGCGCCAGCAGCCATCGGGGGCTCGTCAATGAGCAGTTCTTC.

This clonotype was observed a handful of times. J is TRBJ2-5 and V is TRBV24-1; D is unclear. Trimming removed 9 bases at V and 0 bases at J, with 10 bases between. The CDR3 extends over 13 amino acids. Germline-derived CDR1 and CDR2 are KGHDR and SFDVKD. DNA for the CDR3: TGTGCCACCGCCCCGGGCCACCAAGAGACCCAGTACTTC. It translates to CATAPGHQETQYF.

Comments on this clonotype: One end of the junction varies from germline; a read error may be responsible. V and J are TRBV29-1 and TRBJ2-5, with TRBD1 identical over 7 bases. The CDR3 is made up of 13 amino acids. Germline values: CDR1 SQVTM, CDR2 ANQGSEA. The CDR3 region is CSFDRAVGETQYF. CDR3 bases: TGCAGCTTTGACAGGGCTGTCGGAGAGACCCAGTACTTC.

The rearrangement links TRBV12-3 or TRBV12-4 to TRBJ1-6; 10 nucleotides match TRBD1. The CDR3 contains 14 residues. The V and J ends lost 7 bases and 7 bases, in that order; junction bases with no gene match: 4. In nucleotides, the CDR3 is TGTGCCAGCACTTCGGGACAGGGGAATTCACCCCTCCACTTT. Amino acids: CASTSGQGNSPLHF.

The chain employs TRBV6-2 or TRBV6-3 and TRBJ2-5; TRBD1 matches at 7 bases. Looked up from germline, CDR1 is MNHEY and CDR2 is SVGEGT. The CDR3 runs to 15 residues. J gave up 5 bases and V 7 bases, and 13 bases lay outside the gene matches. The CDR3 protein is CASKSYGQVGETQYF. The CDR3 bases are TGTGCCAGCAAAAGTTACGGACAGGTGGGCGAGACCCAGTACTTC.

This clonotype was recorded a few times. The CDR3 here is CSAIDTYEQYF. CDR3 nucleotides: TGCAGTGCTATCGACACCTACGAGCAGTACTTC. The rearrangement uses TRBV20-1 and TRBJ2-7, with D unresolved. Trimming pared 4 bases from V and 2 bases from J, leaving 6 bases between. The CDR3 sequence is 11 residues long. Germline loops: CDR1 DFQATT, CDR2 SNEGSKA (reference sequence).

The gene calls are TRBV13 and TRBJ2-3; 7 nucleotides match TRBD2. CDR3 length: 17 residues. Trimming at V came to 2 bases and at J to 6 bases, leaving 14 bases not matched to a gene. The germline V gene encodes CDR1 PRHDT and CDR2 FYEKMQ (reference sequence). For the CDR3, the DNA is TGTGCCAGCAGCTTACTCTCCGGGACTACGTCAACGGATACGCAGTATTTT. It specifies CASSLLSGTTSTDTQYF. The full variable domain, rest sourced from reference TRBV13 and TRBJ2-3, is AAGVIQSPRHLIKEKRETATLKCYPIPRHDTVYWYQQGPGQDPQFLISFYEKMQSDKGSIPDRFSAQQFSDYHSELNMSSLELGDSALYFCASSLLSGTTSTDTQYFGPGTRLTVL.

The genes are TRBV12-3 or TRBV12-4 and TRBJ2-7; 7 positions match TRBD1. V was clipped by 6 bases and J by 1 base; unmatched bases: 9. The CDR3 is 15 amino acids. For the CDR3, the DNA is TGTGCCAGCAGCCCGACAGGGTTCCCATCCTACGAGCAGTACTTC. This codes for CASSPTGFPSYEQYF.

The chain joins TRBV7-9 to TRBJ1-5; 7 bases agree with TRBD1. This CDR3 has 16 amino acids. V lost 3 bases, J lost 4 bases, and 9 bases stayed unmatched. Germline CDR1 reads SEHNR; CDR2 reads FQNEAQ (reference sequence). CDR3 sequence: CASSLRGGNGNQPQHF. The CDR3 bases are TGTGCCAGCAGCTTGAGAGGGGGCAACGGGAATCAGCCCCAGCATTTT.

The CDR3 DNA is TGTGCCATCAGGACCTTCGGACAGGGAGGCTATGGCTACACCTTC. Amino acid sequence: CAIRTFGQGGYGYTF. The chain recombines TRBV10-3 with TRBJ1-2; 8 positions match TRBD1. J lost 4 bases, V lost 6 bases, and 10 bases had no gene match. The germline V gene encodes CDR1 ENHRY and CDR2 SYGVKD. The CDR3 has 15 residues.

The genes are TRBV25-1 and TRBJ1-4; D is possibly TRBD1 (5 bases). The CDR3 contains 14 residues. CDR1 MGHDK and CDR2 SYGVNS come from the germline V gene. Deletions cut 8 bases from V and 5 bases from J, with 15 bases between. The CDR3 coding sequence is TGTGCCAGCCAGTGGGGGGGAATGAATGAAAAACTGTTTTTT. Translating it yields CASQWGGMNEKLFF.

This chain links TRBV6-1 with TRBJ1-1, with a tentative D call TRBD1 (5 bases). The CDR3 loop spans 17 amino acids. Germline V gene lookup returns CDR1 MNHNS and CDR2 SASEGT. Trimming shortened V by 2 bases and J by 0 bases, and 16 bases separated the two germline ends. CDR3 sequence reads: CASSEIGAGLMNTEAFF. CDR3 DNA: TGTGCCAGCAGTGAAATCGGGGCAGGGCTGATGAACACTGAAGCTTTCTTT.

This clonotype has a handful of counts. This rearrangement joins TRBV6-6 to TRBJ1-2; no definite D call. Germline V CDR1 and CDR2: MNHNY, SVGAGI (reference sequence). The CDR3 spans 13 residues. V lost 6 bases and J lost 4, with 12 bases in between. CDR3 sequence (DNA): TGTGCCAGCAGAATGGTGGTTTCCTATGGCTACACCTTC. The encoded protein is CASRMVVSYGYTF.

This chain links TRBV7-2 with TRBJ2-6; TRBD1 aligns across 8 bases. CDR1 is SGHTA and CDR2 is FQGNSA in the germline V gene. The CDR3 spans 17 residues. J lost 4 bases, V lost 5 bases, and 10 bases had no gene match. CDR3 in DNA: TGTGCCAGCAGCCGACGACAGGGGATGACGGGGGCCAACGTCCTGACTTTC. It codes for CASSRRQGMTGANVLTF.

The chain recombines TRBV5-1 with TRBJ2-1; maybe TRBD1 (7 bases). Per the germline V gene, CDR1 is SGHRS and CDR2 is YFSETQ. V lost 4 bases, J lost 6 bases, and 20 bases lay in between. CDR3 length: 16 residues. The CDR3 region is CASSLPGGGLTNEQFF. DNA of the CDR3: TGCGCCAGCAGCCTACCTGGAGGGGGCCTTACCAATGAGCAGTTCTTC.

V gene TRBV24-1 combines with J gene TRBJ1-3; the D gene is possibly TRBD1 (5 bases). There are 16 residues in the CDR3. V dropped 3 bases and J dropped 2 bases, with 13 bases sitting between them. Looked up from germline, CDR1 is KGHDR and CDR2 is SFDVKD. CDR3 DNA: TGTGCCACCAGTGATGGACACCTTATACCTGGAAACACCATATATTTT. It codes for CATSDGHLIPGNTIYF.